The next 26 T cell receptor beta chains were all read from a single sample in a study of blood T cells in healthy people across ages. Then a second PCR, running about 7 to 11 cycles, was carried out with a sample-barcoded 5' primer and a J-beta primer mix. TCRdb redid the calling of the 5' RACE reads with MiXCR, one entry per CDR3 protein. The repertoire holds 870,000 or so distinct CDR3 sequences, with less than 35% as singletons. Sequenced input: blood. The receptors were gathered from a woman aged 80 or over in good health.

This clonotype has at least ten counts. The chain employs TRBV5-1 and TRBJ2-5, with D maybe TRBD2 (6 bases). Germline V gene data show CDR1 as SGHRS and CDR2 as YFSETQ. The CDR3 is 15 residues long. V was cut by 4 bases and J by 5 bases, with 18 bases left in between. This chain's CDR3 is CASSRGGFGGETQYF. The CDR3 DNA is TGCGCCAGCAGCAGGGGAGGATTCGGAGGGGAGACCCAGTACTTC. The variable domain in full, with the rest retrieved from reference TRBV5-1 and TRBJ2-5, is KAGVTQTPRYLIKTRGQQVTLSCSPISGHRSVSWYQQTPGQGLQFLFEYFSETQRNKGNFPGRFSGRQFSNSRSEMNVSTLELGDSALYLCASSRGGFGGETQYFGPGTRLLVL.

This clonotype has more than one count but fewer than ten. V is TRBV30 and J is TRBJ1-5, with D unresolved. CDR3 length: 13 residues. Germline V lookup: CDR1 GTSNPN, CDR2 SVGIG (reference sequence). The ends were cut back, 0 bases at V and 7 bases at J, with 10 bases in the middle. This CDR3 is CAWSVRDRQPQHF. The CDR3 DNA sequence: TGTGCCTGGAGTGTCCGGGATCGCCAGCCCCAGCATTTT.

As to this clonotype: A read error may account for a junction end that differs from germline. The gene calls are TRBV12-3 or TRBV12-4 and TRBJ2-3, with unresolved D. CDR3 size: 14 residues. CDR3 sequence reads: CASSLALSADMQYF. The CDR3 nucleotides read TGTGCCAGCAGTTTAGCCCTGAGCGCAGATATGCAGTATTTT.

Many counts were recorded for this clonotype. The gene calls are TRBV18 and TRBJ2-5, with TRBD1 as a possible D gene (7 bases). Trimming stripped 8 bases from V and 5 bases from J, with 21 bases between. Per germline, CDR1 KGHSH and CDR2 LQKENI. The CDR3 length is 15 residues. CDR3 region: CASSPQGGLQETQYF. The CDR3 nucleotides are TGTGCCAGCAGCCCCCAGGGGGGCCTCCAGGAGACCCAGTACTTC.

This clonotype was recorded a few times. This could be a read error, since a much larger clone is one nucleotide away. CDR3 loop: CASSPVAGSYEQYF. In DNA, the CDR3 is TGTGCCAGCAGCCCTGTGGCCGGGTCCTACGAGCAGTACTTC. The chain joins TRBV7-2 to TRBJ2-7; D ambiguous. The CDR3 extends over 14 amino acids. Trimming removed 5 bases at V and 1 base at J, with 12 bases between. Germline V gene sequence: CDR1 SGHTA, CDR2 FQGNSA.

This chain joins TRBV20-1 and TRBJ1-2, with a possible D match to TRBD1 (5 bases). CDR1 is DFQATT and CDR2 is SNEGSKA in the germline V gene (reference sequence). V lost 6 bases and J 6 bases, leaving 23 bases between the germline ends. The CDR3 totals 15 residues. DNA for the CDR3: TGCAGTGCCGGAAGTGGGGCAGGGAGGACACATGGCTACACCTTC. Translated, it gives CSAGSGAGRTHGYTF.

As to this clonotype: Possible read error: a much larger clone is one base away. The chain carries TRBV20-1 and TRBJ2-1, with D hard to call. The end of the DNA is better explained by TRBJ2-7, so the J call may be wrong. The germline V gene has CDR1 DFQATT and CDR2 SNEGSKA (reference sequence). The CDR3 is 12 residues long. CDR3 residues: CSARPTYNEQYF. The DNA of the CDR3 is TGCAGTGCTAGACCGACCTACAATGAGCAGTACTTC.

This clonotype has more than one count but fewer than ten. The chain joins TRBV29-1 to TRBJ1-5, with D uncertain. The length of the CDR3 is 10 residues. The V gene's germline CDR1 is SQVTM and CDR2 ANQGSEA. Trimming took off 6 bases at V and 8 bases at J, with 8 bases between the two ends. CDR3 nucleotide sequence: TGCAGCGTGGGGTCTGAGCCCCAGCATTTT. Its protein is CSVGSEPQHF.

About this clonotype itself: A clone one base away is much larger, so this may be a read error. The V gene is TRBV12-3 or TRBV12-4, the J gene TRBJ1-2; D not resolved. This CDR3 is 13 amino acids long. Trimming left V 2 bases short and J 2 bases short, with 6 bases between. The CDR3 region has the DNA TGTGCCAGCAGTTTAAGGCACAACTATGGCTACACCTTC. Translation: CASSLRHNYGYTF.

This clonotype was counted many times. J is TRBJ2-5 and V is TRBV29-1; 8 bases align to TRBD2. The CDR3 runs to 13 residues. V gave up 8 bases and J gave up 1 base; unmatched junction bases: 6. The germline V gene has CDR1 SQVTM and CDR2 ANQGSEA. CDR3 in DNA: TGCAGCTCTGGAGCGGGGGCCCAAGAGACCCAGTACTTC. Translated, it gives CSSGAGAQETQYF. Together with reference TRBV29-1 and TRBJ2-5, the CDR3 gives the full variable domain: SAVISQKPSRDICQRGTSLTIQCQVDSQVTMMFWYRQQPGQSLTLIATANQGSEATYESGFVIDKFPISRPNLTFSTLTVSNMSPEDSSIYLCSSGAGAQETQYFGPGTRLLVL.

This clonotype was counted a few times. A much larger clone differs by one base, so this may be a read error. The chain combines TRBV7-2 with TRBJ2-3; the match to TRBD2 covers 9 bases. Per the germline V gene, CDR1 is SGHTA and CDR2 is FQGNSA. Unmatched junction bases numbered 13, after V lost 3 bases and J lost 3 bases. The CDR3 runs 18 residues. This CDR3 reads CASSLGTRAGGRTDTQYF. CDR3 sequence (DNA): TGTGCCAGCAGCTTGGGGACTAGGGCGGGGGGGAGGACAGATACGCAGTATTTT.

This clonotype was detected many times. The chain recombines TRBV6-6 with TRBJ1-2; D call uncertain. There are 11 residues in the CDR3. Germline CDR1 MNHNY, CDR2 SVGAGI (reference sequence). V shed 7 bases and J shed 4 bases, with 7 bases lying between them. CDR3 nucleotide sequence: TGTGCCAGCATGATGGGCTATGGCTACACCTTC. It codes for CASMMGYGYTF.

A remark on this clonotype: One base away lies a much larger clone, so this may be a sequencing read error. The chain couples TRBV7-2 to TRBJ1-4; D is uncertain. The CDR3 runs to 15 residues. The V gene's germline CDR1 is SGHTA and CDR2 FQGNSA. Here the CDR3 reads CASSLSADKYEKRFF. CDR3 nucleotides: TGTGCCAGCAGCTTATCCGCAGACAAGTATGAAAAACGGTTTTTT.

In its sample, this clonotype was seen many times. The chain combines TRBV11-2 with TRBJ2-4, with D possibly called TRBD1 or TRBD2 (6 bases each). The CDR3 covers 17 residues. CDR1 SGHAT and CDR2 FQNNGV come from the germline V gene. Trimming took off 0 bases at V and 6 bases at J, with 18 bases between the two ends. The CDR3 spells CASSLDRPGGRGNIQYF. In nucleotides, the CDR3 is TGTGCCAGCAGCTTAGACCGCCCTGGGGGGCGAGGAAACATTCAGTACTTC.

The chain links TRBV4-1 to TRBJ2-5; weak D call: TRBD1 (7 bases). The CDR3 loop spans 16 amino acids. Trimming took 3 bases from V and 5 from J, leaving 19 bases between them. CDR1 and CDR2 (germline): MGHRA, YSYEKL. The CDR3 region has the DNA TGCGCCAGCAGCCAGGGGGGACAGTACTACGGGGAGACCCAGTACTTC. Its protein is CASSQGGQYYGETQYF.

About this clonotype: A much larger clone sits a single nucleotide away, making a read error possible. The chain combines TRBV2 with TRBJ2-5; no clear D gene. The CDR3 contains 14 residues. Germline CDR1 and CDR2: SNHLY and FYNNEI. Trimming took 5 bases from V and 5 from J, leaving 15 bases between them. The CDR3 region is CASSKVKLTETQYF. The CDR3 coding sequence is TGTGCCAGCAGTAAAGTAAAGCTCACGGAGACCCAGTACTTC.

This clonotype showed up just once. Compared with germline, one end of the junction differs, possibly owing to a read error. The chain couples TRBV6-6 to TRBJ2-2, with 9 bases lining up with TRBD1. The CDR3 is made up of 15 amino acids. Germline-derived CDR1 and CDR2 are MNHNY and SVGAGI (reference sequence). Here the CDR3 DNA reads TGTGCCAGCAGAAGACAGGGGGGGTCTGCCGGGGAGCGGTTTTTT. It translates to CASRRQGGSAGERFF.

This clonotype appeared a few times. The rearrangement uses TRBV27 and TRBJ1-1; 8 nucleotides line up with TRBD1. The germline CDR1 and CDR2 sequences are MNHEY and SMNVEV (reference sequence). The CDR3 spans 14 residues. After removal of 6 bases from V and 7 bases from J, the junction contained 10 bases not matched to a gene. The CDR3 loop is CASSAGDRMGEAFF. In nucleotides, the CDR3 is TGTGCCAGCAGCGCAGGGGACAGGATGGGTGAAGCTTTCTTT.

This clonotype was recorded at least ten times. A much larger clone differs from this one at a single base, so this may be a read error. The chain uses TRBV7-8 and TRBJ2-7; maybe TRBD2 (6 bases). Trimming left V 4 bases short and J 7 bases short, with 17 bases between. Germline CDR1 and CDR2: SGHVS and FQNEAQ. CDR3 size: 14 residues. The CDR3 loop reads CASSSRDLYNEQYF. In DNA form, the CDR3 reads TGTGCCAGCAGCTCCCGGGACTTATACAATGAGCAGTACTTC.

The V call is TRBV2, the J call TRBJ1-2, with TRBD1 matching 8 bases. The CDR3 has 14 residues. Germline loops: CDR1 SNHLY, CDR2 FYNNEI. The ends lost 11 bases at V and 1 base at J; junction bases unmatched: 9. The CDR3 protein is CAGNDRGLNYGYTF. As DNA, the CDR3 is TGTGCCGGCAATGACAGGGGACTTAACTATGGCTACACCTTC.

The chain is built from TRBV18 and TRBJ2-2; no reliable D call. The CDR3 extends over 13 amino acids. Germline-derived CDR1 and CDR2 are KGHSH and LQKENI. Between the trimmed V and J ends, which lost 2 bases and 4 bases, there was a span of 5 bases. This chain's CDR3 is CASSPKSTGELFF. The CDR3 bases are TGTGCCAGCTCACCAAAGAGCACCGGGGAGCTGTTTTTT.

This chain connects TRBV6-5 to TRBJ2-3, with D possibly TRBD2 on 6 matching bases. This CDR3 spans 15 amino acids. Trimming pared 0 bases from V and 14 bases from J, leaving 21 bases between. Germline V gene data show CDR1 as MNHEY and CDR2 as SVGAGI. The CDR3 DNA reads TGTGCCAGCAGTTACTCCCCTGGGACTCCACATACACGGTATTTT. It translates to CASSYSPGTPHTRYF.

About this clonotype: A much larger clonotype is one base distant, so this may be a read error. V gene TRBV20-1 combines with J gene TRBJ1-1, with TRBD1 as a possible D gene (5 bases). V lost 6 bases, J lost 6 bases, and 17 bases lay in between. Germline V gene data show CDR1 as DFQATT and CDR2 as SNEGSKA (reference sequence). The CDR3 is 13 residues long. CDR3 loop: CSASYQGYAEAFF. The CDR3 DNA sequence: TGCAGTGCGAGCTACCAGGGATACGCTGAAGCTTTCTTT.

This rearrangement joins TRBV14 to TRBJ1-4, with D unresolved. CDR1 SGHDN and CDR2 FVKESK come from the germline V gene. This CDR3 contains 15 residues. Trimming removed 5 bases at V and 3 bases at J, with 13 bases between. As DNA, the CDR3 is TGTGCCAGCAGCGATGGGAGGACCTCTAATGAAAAACTGTTTTTT. Translating it yields CASSDGRTSNEKLFF.

This chain uses TRBV4-2 with TRBJ2-7; no reliable D call. The CDR3 has 15 amino acids. Between the trimmed V and J ends, which lost 0 bases and 8 bases, there was a span of 17 bases. Per the germline V gene, CDR1 is LGHNA and CDR2 is YNFKEQ. The CDR3 DNA is TGTGCCAGCAGCCAAGAGTTGAGCTCCTACAATAAGCAGTACTTC. This codes for CASSQELSSYNKQYF.

The table lists this clonotype with many counts. The V and J genes are TRBV14 and TRBJ2-1; TRBD2 matches at 7 bases. CDR1 is SGHDN and CDR2 is FVKESK in the germline V gene. V shed 1 base and J 6 bases; nucleotides not matched to a gene: 3. The CDR3 is 14 residues long. The DNA for the CDR3 is TGTGCCAGCAGCCAAGTTTGGGGGGGCAATGAGCAGTTCTTC. This codes for CASSQVWGGNEQFF.